The T cell receptor beta chain described here comes from a study of Graves' ophthalmopathy and Graves' hyperthyroidism. Whole-study context: Peripheral blood sampling preceded any treatment and occurred at initial diagnosis. General study findings and limits: Appearing in blood as well were most expanded thyroid clonotypes above 0.001 frequency.

Looked up from germline, CDR1 is MNHEY and CDR2 is SVGAGI. V was trimmed by 4 bases and J by 3 bases, leaving 12 bases between them. This CDR3 is 15 amino acids long. Ten or more counts support this clonotype. Antigen specificity is unknown. For repertoire sequencing, the TCR beta CDR3 regions were amplified from RNA transcripts. HTBI primers served in a first-round RT-PCR, which a second-round multiplex PCR followed. TCRdb re-analysed the multiplex PCR reads in MiXCR, keeping a single row per CDR3 protein. In the table there are 200,000 to 250,000 distinct CDR3 sequences, approximately 21% of which are singletons. Diagnoses were established from clinical symptoms, serum thyroxine, TRAb, thyroid ultrasound and orbital computed tomography.

This receptor was taken from a woman aged 45-60 years with Graves' ophthalmopathy. The specimen sequenced was peripheral blood. V usage is TRBV6-5 and J usage is TRBJ2-2; D tentatively fits TRBD1 or TRBD2 (5 bases each). The CDR3 spells CASSSSGADTGELFF. CDR3 nucleotide sequence: TGTGCCAGCAGTTCATCCGGGGCAGACACCGGGGAGCTGTTTTTT.